This is a list of T cell receptor beta chains from one sample in a study of CD8 T cell repertoires and HIV-1 epitope variants. Measured with immunoSEQ multiplex PCR; TCRdb has only the in-frame clones, and not every one. Seen here are over 90,000 clones, over 70% observed once, and the top ten hold around a quarter. The specimen was uncultured baseline CD8+ T cells from peripheral blood mononuclear cells (PBMCs). These receptors all come from a male donor with HIV. The CDR3 runs from the conserved cysteine through the conserved F or W. D genes are given only for firm matches. Where a row states a size, it is once, few, many or the class of an expanded clone; other rows omit it.

TRBD1	TRBV18	NA	TRBJ1-5	TGTGCCAGCTCACTTAAAGACAGGGAGACCCAGCATTTT	CASSLKDRETQHF
NA	TRBV19	NA	TRBJ1-1	TGTGCCAGTAGTATAATGACGAACACTGAAGCTTTCTTT	CASSIMTNTEAFF
TRBD2	TRBV4-1	NA	TRBJ2-3	TGCGCCAGCAGCCAGTACGGGGGACTAATAACAGATACGCAGTATTTT	CASSQYGGLITDTQYF
NA	TRBV10-3	NA	TRBJ1-1	TGTGCCATCAGGCCCGGGGGGAACACTGAAGCTTTCTTT	CAIRPGGNTEAFF
NA	TRBV18	NA	TRBJ2-2	TGTGCCAGCTCACCTTGGGACTTGAACACCGGGGAGCTGTTTTTT	CASSPWDLNTGELFF
NA	TRBV5-6	NA	TRBJ2-3	TGTGCCAGCAGCGGGGGACTCACAGATACGCAGTATTTT	CASSGGLTDTQYF
NA	TRBV10-2	NA	TRBJ2-7	TGCGCCAGCAGTTGGGGAGGTGGGTACGAGCAGTACTTC	CASSWGGGYEQYF
NA	TRBV6-4	NA	TRBJ1-1	TGTGCCAGCAGTAGGGGGGTGAACACTGAAGCTTTCTTT	CASSRGVNTEAFF
NA	TRBV5-4	once	TRBJ1-6	TGTGCCAGCAGTCACGACACCAATAATTCACCCCTCCACTTT	CASSHDTNNSPLHF
NA	TRBV5-4	NA	TRBJ1-5	TGTGCCAGCAGCTTTGGTGGTGGGAAGTTAAGGGAAAATCAGCCCCAGCATTTT	CASSFGGGKLRENQPQHF
NA	TRBV7-2	NA	TRBJ2-6	TGTGCCAGCAAATCCCGCTTGGCCAACGTCCTGACTTTC	CASKSRLANVLTF
NA	TRBV6-5	few	TRBJ2-7	TGTGCCAGCAGTTACTCCCGTGGGGGTTCCTCCGAGCAGTACTTC	CASSYSRGGSSEQYF
NA	TRBV30	few	TRBJ1-2	TGTGCCTGGATCGGGACCTTGGAGGTCTTCACCTTC	CAWIGTLEVFTF
TRBD1	TRBV27	few	TRBJ2-5	TGTGCCAGCGGGACCCAGGGGGCCCTAGAGACCCAGTACTTC	CASGTQGALETQYF
NA	TRBV30	NA	TRBJ1-5	TGTGCCTGGAGTGTAGCCCTTATGAGGGGCAATCAGCCCCAGCATTTT	CAWSVALMRGNQPQHF
NA	TRBV27	NA	TRBJ2-5	TGTGCCAGCAGTTCCGGACTCTCCTTCGGTGAGACCCAGTACTTC	CASSSGLSFGETQYF
TRBD1	TRBV7-2	NA	TRBJ2-7	TGTGCCAGCAGCTTAGTGGGGACAGACTACGAGCAGTACTTC	CASSLVGTDYEQYF
NA	TRBV27	NA	TRBJ2-1	TGTGCCAGCAGCCAATTTCAGGGTTCTTGGTTCTTC	CASSQFQGSWFF
NA	TRBV9	NA	TRBJ2-3	TGTGCCAGCAGCGTAGAAGAGAGGGTTGGCACAGATACGCAGTATTTT	CASSVEERVGTDTQYF
NA	TRBV28	NA	TRBJ2-1	TGTGCCAGCAGTCCGACAGGCCGGGGAATTTACAATGAGCAGTTCTTC	CASSPTGRGIYNEQFF
NA	TRBV5-1	once	TRBJ1-2	TGCGCCAGCAGCTTGGACAGGCTGAACTATGGCTACACCTTC	CASSLDRLNYGYTF
NA	TRBV6-1	NA	TRBJ1-4	TGTGCCAGCAGTGGGACGGTCGATGAAAAGCTGTTTTTT	CASSGTVDEKLFF
TRBD2	TRBV4-2	NA	TRBJ2-7	TGTGCCAGCAGCCAAGGGCTAGCGGGGACCTACGAGCAGTACTTC	CASSQGLAGTYEQYF
TRBD1	TRBV6-1	NA	TRBJ1-5	TGTGCCAGCACCCCGGACAGGGGGCGCAGTCAGCCCCAGCATTTT	CASTPDRGRSQPQHF
NA	TRBV14	few	TRBJ1-2	TGTGCCAGCAGCCAAGATCTCGATGCTCACTATGGCTACACCTTC	CASSQDLDAHYGYTF
TRBD1	TRBV5-1	once	TRBJ2-1	TGCGCCAGCAGCTGGACAGGGCCCAATGAGCAGTTCTTC	CASSWTGPNEQFF
NA	TRBV9	NA	TRBJ1-1	TGTGCCAGCAGCCCGACAGGAGGGTTTCCTGAAGCTTTCTTT	CASSPTGGFPEAFF
NA	TRBV6-1	once	TRBJ2-6	TGTGCCAGCAGTGAGGTAGGGCCAAGCTCTGGGGCCAACGTCCTGACTTTC	CASSEVGPSSGANVLTF
NA	TRBV15	few	TRBJ1-1	TGTGCCACCAGCAGAGAAACAGGTAACACTGAAGCTTTCTTT	CATSRETGNTEAFF
TRBD1	TRBV10-1	many	TRBJ2-7	TGCGCCAGCACCGACAGGGCATGGGACGAGCAGTACTTC	CASTDRAWDEQYF
TRBD2	TRBV28	NA	TRBJ2-7	TGTGCCAGCAGTTCCCTAGCGGGAGGGCTCTCCTACGAGCAGTACTTC	CASSSLAGGLSYEQYF
NA	TRBV6-1	once	TRBJ1-4	TGTGCCAGCAGTGAAAGGGGTGAAAAACTGTTTTTT	CASSERGEKLFF
NA	TRBV7-9	few	TRBJ1-5	TGTGCCAGCAGCTCGTCGGGGGTAAGCAATCAGCCCCAGCATTTT	CASSSSGVSNQPQHF
TRBD1	TRBV5-5	NA	TRBJ2-3	TGTGCCAGCAGCTCGACAGGGTTTACAGATACGCAGTATTTT	CASSSTGFTDTQYF
TRBD1	TRBV9	NA	TRBJ2-7	TGTGCCAGCAGCGCGTGGGACAGTGCGGCGGACGAGCAGTACTTC	CASSAWDSAADEQYF
NA	TRBV5-1	NA	TRBJ2-2	TGCGCCAGCAGCGGCACTTTGAACACCGGGGAGCTGTTTTTT	CASSGTLNTGELFF
TRBD2	TRBV9	NA	TRBJ2-7	TGTGCCAGCAGCGTAGATGAGGGACTAGCGGGATTATTAGGCGAGCAGTACTTC	CASSVDEGLAGLLGEQYF
NA	TRBV7-2	once	TRBJ2-1	TGTGCCAGCAGCTTACAGGGCTCCTACAATGAGCAGTTCTTC	CASSLQGSYNEQFF
TRBD1	TRBV5-1	NA	TRBJ2-2	TGCGCCAGCAGCTTGGTCCAGGGGGACACGGGGGAGCTGTTTTTT	CASSLVQGDTGELFF
NA	TRBV28	NA	TRBJ1-2	TGTGCCAGCGGGGGGTTGAGGGGCTACACCTTC	CASGGLRGYTF
NA	TRBV11-2	NA	TRBJ2-7	TGTGCCAGCAGCTTAGGACGGGGTTCGGGCGAGCAGTACTTC	CASSLGRGSGEQYF